This TCR beta chain appears in the sequencing data of a study of blood T cell repertoires in COVID-19. Overall study context: There were acute and convalescent COVID-19 samples, and they came from the United States, Italy and Spain. PBMCs, B-cell-depleted T cells, or T cells provided the cDNA or gDNA that made up the material.

V was pared by 10 bases and J by 0 bases, with 10 bases between. Germline CDR1 reads SGHVS; CDR2 reads FQNEAQ. The CDR3 loop spans 13 amino acids. Under the authors' procedure: Researchers report that nucleated cell counts were estimated from reference gene primer amplification. Assay used: immunoSEQ multiplex PCR; TCRdb lists only in-frame clones, some missing. V and J calls and clone size come straight from that table; D and trimming were deduced from the DNA. Here the sample spans 250,000 or so clones, just under 85% being singletons. Sequencing input: peripheral blood. This chain connects TRBV7-8 to TRBJ1-3; D gene ambiguous. The TCR comes from an elderly woman with acute or convalescent COVID-19. CDR3: CATAHSSGNTIYF. The CDR3 DNA sequence: TGTGCCACGGCCCACAGCTCTGGAAACACCATATATTTT.